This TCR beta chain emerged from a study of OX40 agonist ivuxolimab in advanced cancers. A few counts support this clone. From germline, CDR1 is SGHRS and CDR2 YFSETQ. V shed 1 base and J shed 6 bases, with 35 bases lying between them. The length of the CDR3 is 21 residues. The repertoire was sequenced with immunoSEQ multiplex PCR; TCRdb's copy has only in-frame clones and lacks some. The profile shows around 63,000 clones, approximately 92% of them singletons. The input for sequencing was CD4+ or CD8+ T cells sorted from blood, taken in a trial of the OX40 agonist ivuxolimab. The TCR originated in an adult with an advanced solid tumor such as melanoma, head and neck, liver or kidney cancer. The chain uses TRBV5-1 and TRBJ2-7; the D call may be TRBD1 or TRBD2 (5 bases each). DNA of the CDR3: TGCGCCAGCAGCTTGAGTGTTGGGTTGGGGACCCTACGTGGGAGCTACGTCGAGCAGTACTTC. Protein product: CASSLSVGLGTLRGSYVEQYF.